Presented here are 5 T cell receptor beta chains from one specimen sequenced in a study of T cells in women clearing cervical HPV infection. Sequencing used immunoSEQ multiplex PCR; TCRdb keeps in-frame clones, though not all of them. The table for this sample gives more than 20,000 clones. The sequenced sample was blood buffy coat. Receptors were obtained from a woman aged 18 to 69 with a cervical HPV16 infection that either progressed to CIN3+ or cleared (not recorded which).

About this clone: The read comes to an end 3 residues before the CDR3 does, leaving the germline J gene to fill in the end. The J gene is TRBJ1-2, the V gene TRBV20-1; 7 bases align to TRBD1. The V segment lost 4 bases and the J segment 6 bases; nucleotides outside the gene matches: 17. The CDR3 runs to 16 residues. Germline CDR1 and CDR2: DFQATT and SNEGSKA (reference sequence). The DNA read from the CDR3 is TGCAGTGCTACCGGGACAGAAATCCCCTTGGTTCATGGC. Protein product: CSATGTEIPLVHG. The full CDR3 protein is CSATGTEIPLVHGYTF.

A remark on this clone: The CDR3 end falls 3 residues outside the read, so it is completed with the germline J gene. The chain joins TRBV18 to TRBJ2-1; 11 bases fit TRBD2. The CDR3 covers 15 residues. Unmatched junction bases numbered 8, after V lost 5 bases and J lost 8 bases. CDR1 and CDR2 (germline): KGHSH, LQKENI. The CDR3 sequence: CASSRLAGKNDEQFF. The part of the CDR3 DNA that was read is TGTGCCAGCTCAAGACTAGCGGGAAAGAACGATGAG.

Here the CDR3 reads CASSANSQETQYF. The part of the CDR3 DNA that was read is TGTGCCAGCAGTGCAAACAGCCAAGAGACC. The rearrangement links TRBV2 to TRBJ2-5, with D uncertain. With the read ending 3 residues before the CDR3 end, the germline J gene is used to fill in that end. Trimming cost V 4 bases and J 1 base, with 7 bases left between them. CDR1 is SNHLY and CDR2 is FYNNEI in the germline V gene. This CDR3 has 13 amino acids.

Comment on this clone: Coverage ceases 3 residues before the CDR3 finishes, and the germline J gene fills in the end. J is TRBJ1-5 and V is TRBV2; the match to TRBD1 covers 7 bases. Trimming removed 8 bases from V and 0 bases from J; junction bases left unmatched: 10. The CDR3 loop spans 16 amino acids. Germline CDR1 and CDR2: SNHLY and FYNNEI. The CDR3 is CASAYLGTDSNQPQHF. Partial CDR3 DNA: TGTGCCAGCGCTTATTTGGGGACAGATAGCAATCAGCCC.

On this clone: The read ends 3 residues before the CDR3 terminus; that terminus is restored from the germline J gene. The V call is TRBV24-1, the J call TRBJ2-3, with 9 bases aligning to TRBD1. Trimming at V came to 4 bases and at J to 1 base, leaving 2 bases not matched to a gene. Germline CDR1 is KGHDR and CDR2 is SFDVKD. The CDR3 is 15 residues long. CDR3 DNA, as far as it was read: TGTGCCACCAGTGACCGGGACAGGGGCACAGATACG. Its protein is CATSDRDRGTDT. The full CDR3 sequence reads CATSDRDRGTDTQYF.